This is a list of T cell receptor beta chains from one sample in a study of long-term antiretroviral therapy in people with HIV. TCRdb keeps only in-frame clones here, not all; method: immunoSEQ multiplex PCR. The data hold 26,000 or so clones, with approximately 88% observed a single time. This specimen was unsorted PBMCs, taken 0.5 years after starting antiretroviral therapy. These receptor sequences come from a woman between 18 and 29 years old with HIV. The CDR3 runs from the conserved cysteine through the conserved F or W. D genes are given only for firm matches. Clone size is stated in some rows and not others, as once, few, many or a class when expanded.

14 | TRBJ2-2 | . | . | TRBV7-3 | TGTGCCAGCAGCTTAAAATTGGGTGCCGGGGAGCTGTTTTTT | CASSLKLGAGELFF
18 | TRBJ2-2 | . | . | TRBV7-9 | TGTGCCAGCTGGGGGCCTGGCAGGGCCGTTTTGGACACCGGGGAGCTGTTTTTT | CASWGPGRAVLDTGELFF
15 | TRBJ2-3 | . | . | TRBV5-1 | TGCGCCAGCAGCTTGGATGGGTCACGTTCAGATACGCAGTATTTT | CASSLDGSRSDTQYF
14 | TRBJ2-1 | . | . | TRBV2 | TGTGCCAGCGGGTATCTCCGGGGGTACAATGAGCAGTTCTTC | CASGYLRGYNEQFF
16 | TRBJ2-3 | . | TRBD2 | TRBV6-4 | TGTGCCAGCAGTGATGGTACTAGCGGGAGCACAGATACGCAGTATTTT | CASSDGTSGSTDTQYF
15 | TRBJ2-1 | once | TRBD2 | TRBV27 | TGTGCCAGCAGCCTCAGCGGGAGCTTCGGCAATGAGCAGTTCTTC | CASSLSGSFGNEQFF
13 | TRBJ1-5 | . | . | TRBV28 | TGTGCCAGCAGTTTATTTAGCAGACAGCCCCAGCATTTT | CASSLFSRQPQHF
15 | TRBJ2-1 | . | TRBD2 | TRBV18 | TGTGCCAGCTCACCGGGGGGGAGCTCCTACAATGAGCAGTTCTTC | CASSPGGSSYNEQFF
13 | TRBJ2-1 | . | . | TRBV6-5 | TGTGCCAGCAGTTACAGTCTGGGGAATGAGCAGTTCTTC | CASSYSLGNEQFF
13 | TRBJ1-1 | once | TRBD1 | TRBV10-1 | TGCGCCATCTGCAGGGGGCGGAGGAAGAGAGCTTTCTTT | CAICRGRRKRAFF
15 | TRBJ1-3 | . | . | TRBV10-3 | TGTGCCATAGCACCCGACAGTTTCTCTGGAAACACCATATATTTT | CAIAPDSFSGNTIYF
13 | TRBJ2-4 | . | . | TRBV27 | TGTGCCAGCAGTTTCTCCAAGAAAAACATTCAGTACTTC | CASSFSKKNIQYF
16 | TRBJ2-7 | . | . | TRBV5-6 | TGTGCCAGCAGCCAGTATTTGCTCGCCAACTCCTACGAGCAGTACTTC | CASSQYLLANSYEQYF
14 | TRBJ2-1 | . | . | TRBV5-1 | TGCGCCAACGCAAACCAGGCCGTCTCCGCTGAGCAGTTCTTC | CANANQAVSAEQFF
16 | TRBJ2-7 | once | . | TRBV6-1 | TGTGCCAGCAGTGAAGCACCCGGGCTCAACTCCTACGAGCAGTACTTC | CASSEAPGLNSYEQYF
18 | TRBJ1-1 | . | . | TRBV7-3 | TGTGCCAGCAGCCCCCTGATGAGCTCACCCTCCGGGGCCACTGAAGCTTTCTTT | CASSPLMSSPSGATEAFF
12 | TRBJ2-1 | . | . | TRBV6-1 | TGTGCCAGCAGTGATACCTTCAATGAGCAGTTCTTC | CASSDTFNEQFF
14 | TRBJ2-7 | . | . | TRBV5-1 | TGCGCCAGCAGCTTGGCCGAGGGGCCCTACGAGCAGTACTTC | CASSLAEGPYEQYF
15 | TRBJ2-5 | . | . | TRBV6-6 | TGTGCCAGCAGTTACTTCGGGAACAAACAAGAGACCCAGTACTTC | CASSYFGNKQETQYF
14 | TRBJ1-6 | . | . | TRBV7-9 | TGTGCCAGCAGTCCACAGGGTCGGAACTCACCCCTCCACTTT | CASSPQGRNSPLHF
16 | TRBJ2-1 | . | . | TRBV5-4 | TGTGCCAGCAGCTTAGATATACCCCGCTCCTACAATGAGCAGTTCTTC | CASSLDIPRSYNEQFF
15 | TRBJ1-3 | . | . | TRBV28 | TGTGCCACCGGGCTGGGCGCCTACTCTGGAAACACCATATATTTT | CATGLGAYSGNTIYF